This TCR beta chain derives from a study of human T cells and chemical hapten exposure. Study-level information: 0.01% DPC was applied to the upper back in patch tests, which were read at 6 days.

Time point denoted: patch test 1, 2 weeks after DPC sensitization. Documented treatment: therapeutic diphenylcyclopropenone sensitization with weekly scalp DPC. V gave up 2 bases and J gave up 8 bases, with 9 bases separating them. The germline CDR1 and CDR2 sequences are MNHEY and SVGEGT. This CDR3 is built from 13 residues. In TCRdb, the RACE reads were re-called with MiXCR into one record per CDR3 protein. There are tens of thousands of distinct CDR3 sequences in the sample; about 6.8% occur only once, and roughly 1.6% lies in the top ten. Notes on the study in general: TCRs whose frequency exceeded 1 in 1000 remained the same following DPC sensitization.

A remark on this clonotype: The target antigen is unknown.

The clonotype was recovered from a woman in her 30s with alopecia areata. Some clones in this sample may be carry-over from other donors' samples. V usage is TRBV6-2 or TRBV6-3 and J usage is TRBJ1-4, with D uncertain. The sample here was whole blood, taken in connection with sensitization to the hapten diphenylcyclopropenone (DPC). CDR3 DNA: TGTGCCAGCAGTTACGGAGGTTTAGAAAAACTGTTTTTT. This gives the protein CASSYGGLEKLFF.